This T cell receptor beta chain is drawn from a study of OX40 agonist ivuxolimab in advanced cancers. In the study overall: The study enrolled dose-escalation patients with hepatocellular carcinoma, melanoma, renal cell or head and neck cancer.

Study results and caveats: CD4+ and CD8+ blood T cells expanded clonally by week 6 at 0.1 to 3.0 mg/kg.

Peripheral blood came from all dose cohorts at three timepoints. V shed 2 bases and J shed 4 bases, with 14 bases lying between them. The CDR3 covers 15 residues. Per the germline V gene, CDR1 is MNHNY and CDR2 is SVGAGI (reference sequence). Sequenced by immunoSEQ multiplex PCR; TCRdb stores in-frame clones only, minus some. The sample contains more than 45,000 clones, about 81% of which appear only once. To note about this clone: Its antigen remains unidentified.

This chain links TRBV6-6 with TRBJ1-1, with TRBD1 as a possible D gene (5 bases). Sequenced material: CD4+ or CD8+ T cells sorted from blood, taken in a trial of the OX40 agonist ivuxolimab. The TCR comes from an adult with an advanced solid tumor such as melanoma, head and neck, liver or kidney cancer. CDR3 nucleotides: TGTGCCAGCAGTTACATTGGCGGGGGAAGCACTGAAGCTTTCTTT. Amino acids: CASSYIGGGSTEAFF.